The sequence of this TCR beta chain was determined in a study of shared clonotypes between healthy human individuals. The wider study: Donors consisted of two women and a few men between 18 and 49.

The study, taken as a whole, reports: Shared clonotypes across all four donors exceeded non-shared ones in generation probability. A generally larger estimated richness was seen in naive subsets than in memory subsets.

Germline assignment: CDR1 MDHEN and CDR2 SYDVKM. Trimming cost V 4 bases and J 7 bases; bases outside gene matches: 9. The CDR3 covers 15 residues. Combination of CD45RO+ cells with CCR7-negative CD45RA+ TemRA cells was used for CD8 memory. Regarding this clone: Its specificity is unknown.

The table came from immunoSEQ multiplex PCR; TCRdb's copy has only in-frame clones and leaves some out. The sample lists about 690,000 clones, 90% occurring once. The sequence was obtained from a man aged 18 to 29 in good health. Some clones in this sample may be carry-over from other donors' samples. This rearrangement joins TRBV28 to TRBJ1-3; TRBD1 matches at 8 bases. Sequencing was carried out using memory CD8+ T cells from PBMCs. Regarding subset: CD45RO+ cells pooled with CCR7-negative TemRA cells. The CDR3, as DNA: TGTGCCAGCAGTTCGACAGGGGAACTAACGAACACCATATATTTT. Protein sequence: CASSSTGELTNTIYF. Full variable domain (outside the CDR3, taken from reference TRBV28 and TRBJ1-3): DVKVTQSSRYLVKRTGEKVFLECVQDMDHENMFWYRQDPGLGLRLIYFSYDVKMKEKGDIPEGYSVSREKKERFSLILESASTNQTSMYLCASSSTGELTNTIYFGEGSWLTVV.